Sequencing of this TCR beta chain was carried out in a study of blood T cell repertoires in COVID-19. Study-level background: Donors in the United States, Italy and Spain gave samples during acute or convalescent COVID-19. T cells, B-cell-depleted T cells, or PBMCs supplied cDNA or gDNA.

The authors' processing: Nucleated cell counts were estimated from reference gene primer amplification. TCRdb's table, derived via immunoSEQ multiplex PCR, lists solely in-frame clones and lacks some. The V and J calls and clone size are taken from that table; D and trimming were inferred from the DNA. The table includes over 200,000 clones, about 85% detected once. The sequence derives from an elderly woman with active or convalescent COVID-19. Source material: peripheral blood.

The CDR3 region has the DNA TGTGCCAGCAGTGAAGCAGGGGCAGGTACGAGTTATGGCTACACCTTC. Translation: CASSEAGAGTSYGYTF. V is TRBV6-1 and J is TRBJ1-2; a weak D match, TRBD1 (5 bases). V was shortened by 0 bases and J by 5 bases, with 16 bases between the two germline ends. The CDR3 consists of 16 residues. Germline V CDR1 and CDR2: MNHNS, SASEGT.